This T cell receptor (beta chain) was profiled in a study of blood T cell repertoires in COVID-19. Generated by immunoSEQ multiplex PCR, the TCRdb table keeps only in-frame clones and is missing some. Among around 380,000 clones listed, about 87% were seen once. The V gene's germline CDR1 is LNHDA and CDR2 SQIVND (reference sequence). V gave up 2 bases and J gave up 10 bases, with 9 bases separating them. CDR3 length equals 12 residues. Sequencing used PBMCs or T cells enriched from blood (not recorded which). This receptor was obtained from a man aged 25 to 40 who had recovered from COVID-19. The genes are TRBV19 and TRBJ2-1; D call uncertain. CDR3 DNA sequence: TGTGCCAGTAGTATACCGCCGAGCGAGCAGTTCTTC. Protein product: CASSIPPSEQFF.